This TCR beta chain was captured by sequencing in a study of cytomegalovirus exposure and HLA in healthy donors. TCRdb's copy holds only in-frame clones and misses some; the assay was immunoSEQ multiplex PCR. Of roughly 110,000 clones in the sample, less than 90% were seen once. With respect to this clone: Its antigen is undetermined.

Regarding the study as a whole: In the 95 to 150 validation repertoires, approximately 94% of cluster scores exceeded 0, per a later analysis. The study put under 200 TCR beta chains on its list as cytomegalovirus-associated.

The receptor was derived from a woman aged 18-30 years in good health and CMV-seropositive. Sequenced material: PBMCs.

Here the CDR3 DNA reads TGTGCCAGCAGCTTAGCGCTGGTCGGGGATCAGCCCCAGCATTTT. It is translated as CASSLALVGDQPQHF. The chain links TRBV7-2 to TRBJ1-5; D not resolved. The V and J ends lost 0 bases and 5 bases respectively, with 11 bases between them. Germline assignment: CDR1 SGHTA and CDR2 FQGNSA. The CDR3 has 15 amino acids.